This T cell receptor beta chain comes out of a study of CD8+ T cells in alopecia areata. As for the study in general: Percentage of affected scalp area was the basis on which treated patients' severity was scored. Points from the study as a whole: Having just one nonresponder leaves the connection between baseline CD8+ expansion and response unresolved. Higher clonality and more expanded CD8+ clones appeared in lesional than normal scalp.

cDNA serving as the sequencing template came from extracted, reverse transcribed RNA. Profiled with immunoSEQ multiplex PCR; TCRdb holds only in-frame clones, not every one. Of approximately 150,000 clones listed, around 58% are singletons. Germline assignment: CDR1 MGHRA and CDR2 YSYEKL. V lost 1 base and J 4 bases, leaving 12 bases between the germline ends. This CDR3 spans 15 amino acids. As to this clone: Its antigen is undetermined.

As to treatment: oral pan-JAK inhibitor, 5-10 mg twice daily. The material sequenced was CD4+ T cells sorted from blood, taken at approximately week 55, from a patient treated with tofacitinib. This TCR derives from a human donor with alopecia areata. The rearrangement joins TRBV4-1 to TRBJ2-3, with D unclear. The CDR3 sequence is CASSQGLQHSDTQYF. In DNA, the CDR3 is TGCGCCAGCAGCCAAGGATTACAGCACTCAGATACGCAGTATTTT.